Detailed here is one T cell receptor (beta chain). Its antigen is unidentified. This sample was taken from a study of post-analysis software for immune sequencing data. Prepared TCR beta cDNA libraries contained unique molecular identifiers. Each batch of roughly 0.95 to 10 million T cells produced around 460,000 cDNA molecules. Using its own MiXCR run on the PCR reads, TCRdb lists one record per CDR3 protein. The sample yields roughly 540,000 distinct CDR3 sequences, around 36% seen once. General study points: TRBV segments more frequent in patients than in controls numbered about five and included TRBV5-6, TRBV5-1 and TRBV20-1. With F measure, samples from one preparation batch clustered together strongly.

CDR3 size: 15 residues. J was trimmed by 1 base and V by 4 bases; bases with no gene match: 5. Germline CDR1 KGHDR, CDR2 SFDVKD. V is TRBV24-1 and J is TRBJ2-5; 7 bases agree with TRBD2. The specimen sequenced was blood. This clonotype originated in a girl aged 2-17 years with multiple sclerosis. CDR3 residues: CATSDPGTIQETQYF. The CDR3 DNA sequence: TGTGCCACCAGTGACCCCGGGACTATCCAAGAGACCCAGTACTTC.